This T cell receptor (beta chain) was observed in a study of cytomegalovirus exposure and HLA in healthy donors. Primers included in the PCR were 60 Vbeta and 13 Jbeta primers. Measured with immunoSEQ multiplex PCR; TCRdb has only the in-frame clones, and not every one. The sample includes hundreds of thousands of clones, 70% to 85% of them seen just once. The study's findings and limits: Other equally common chains were less clonally expanded than HLA-associated TCR beta chains, a later analysis showed. A later analysis reportedly identified an Asian-associated ancestry cluster as carrying fewer N-insertions than the approximately 670-donor mean.

A remark on this clone: Its matching antigen is unknown.

The source material was PBMCs. This sequence was found in a male donor in good health and CMV-seronegative.

CDR3 residues: CASSLVNSPNTEAFF. Here the CDR3 DNA reads TGTGCCAGCAGCTTAGTGAACAGTCCTAACACTGAAGCTTTCTTT. The V call is TRBV11-2, the J call TRBJ1-1; D uncertain. Germline V gene data show CDR1 as SGHAT and CDR2 as FQNNGV. The ends were cut back, 1 base at V and 2 bases at J, with 11 bases in the middle. This CDR3 is built from 15 residues.